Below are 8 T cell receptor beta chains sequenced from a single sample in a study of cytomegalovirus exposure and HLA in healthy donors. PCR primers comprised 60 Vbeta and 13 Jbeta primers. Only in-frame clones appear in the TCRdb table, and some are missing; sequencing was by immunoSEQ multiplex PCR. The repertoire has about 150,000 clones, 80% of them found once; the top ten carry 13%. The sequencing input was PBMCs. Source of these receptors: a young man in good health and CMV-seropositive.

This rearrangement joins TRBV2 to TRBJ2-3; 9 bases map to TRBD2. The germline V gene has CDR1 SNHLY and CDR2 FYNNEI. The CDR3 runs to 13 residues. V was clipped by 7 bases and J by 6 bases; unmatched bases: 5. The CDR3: CASKAGTSDTQYF. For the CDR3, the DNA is TGTGCCAGCAAAGCCGGGACTAGCGATACGCAGTATTTT.

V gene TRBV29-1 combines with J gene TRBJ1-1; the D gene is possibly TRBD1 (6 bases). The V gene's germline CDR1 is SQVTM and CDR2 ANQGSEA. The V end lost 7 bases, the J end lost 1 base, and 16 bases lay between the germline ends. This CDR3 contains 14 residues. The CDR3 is CSGGLTGENTEAFF. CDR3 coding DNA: TGCAGCGGGGGATTGACAGGAGAGAACACTGAAGCTTTCTTT.

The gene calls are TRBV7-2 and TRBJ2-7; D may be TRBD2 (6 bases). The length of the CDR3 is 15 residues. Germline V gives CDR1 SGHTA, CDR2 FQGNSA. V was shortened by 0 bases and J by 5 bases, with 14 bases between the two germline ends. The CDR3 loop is CASSLASTSFNEQYF. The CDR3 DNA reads TGTGCCAGCAGCTTAGCGTCGACTAGTTTTAACGAGCAGTACTTC.

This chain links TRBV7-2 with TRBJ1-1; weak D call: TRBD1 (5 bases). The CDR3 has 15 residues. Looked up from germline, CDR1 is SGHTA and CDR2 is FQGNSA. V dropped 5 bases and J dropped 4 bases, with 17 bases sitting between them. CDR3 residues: CASSTRPPGLTEAFF. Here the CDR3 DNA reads TGTGCCAGCAGCACCCGGCCCCCGGGACTCACTGAAGCTTTCTTT.

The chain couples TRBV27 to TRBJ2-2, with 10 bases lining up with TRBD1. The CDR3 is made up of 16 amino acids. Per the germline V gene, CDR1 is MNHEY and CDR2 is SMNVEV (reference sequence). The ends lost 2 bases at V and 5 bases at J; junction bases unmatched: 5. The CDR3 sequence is CASSLRQGARTGELFF. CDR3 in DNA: TGTGCCAGCAGTTTACGACAGGGGGCGCGTACCGGGGAGCTGTTTTTT.

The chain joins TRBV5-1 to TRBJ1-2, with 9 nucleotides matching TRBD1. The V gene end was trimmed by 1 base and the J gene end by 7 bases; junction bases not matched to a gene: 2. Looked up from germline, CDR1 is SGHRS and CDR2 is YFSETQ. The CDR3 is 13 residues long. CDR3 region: CASSLTGGSGYTF. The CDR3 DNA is TGCGCCAGCAGCTTGACAGGGGGCTCTGGCTACACCTTC.

Written as DNA, the CDR3 is TGTGCCAGCAGCTTAAGCGGGGGTACCTACAATGAGCAGTTCTTC. Amino acids: CASSLSGGTYNEQFF. V gene TRBV7-9 combines with J gene TRBJ2-1; 8 nucleotides agree with TRBD2. The CDR3 covers 15 residues. Trimming at V came to 2 bases and at J to 2 bases, leaving 2 bases not matched to a gene. CDR1 SEHNR and CDR2 FQNEAQ come from the germline V gene (reference sequence).

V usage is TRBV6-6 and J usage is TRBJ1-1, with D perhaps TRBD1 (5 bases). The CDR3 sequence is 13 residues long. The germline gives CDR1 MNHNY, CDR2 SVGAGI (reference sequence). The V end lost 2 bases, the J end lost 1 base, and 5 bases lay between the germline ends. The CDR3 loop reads CASSYGQNTEAFF. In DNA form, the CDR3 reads TGTGCCAGCAGTTACGGACAGAACACTGAAGCTTTCTTT.